The sequence of this T cell receptor beta chain was determined in a study of early T cells in non-severe SARS-CoV-2 infection. About the research overall: RNA in bulk from unsorted whole blood was sequenced, and chains were unpaired.

TCRdb re-derived calls from the 5' RACE reads in MiXCR, one entry per CDR3 protein. The sample has almost 30,000 distinct CDR3 sequences, 5.5% to 6.5% seen once; the top ten hold 4.5% to 6%. The germline V and J ends were trimmed by 2 bases and 11 bases, with 12 bases remaining between them. The V gene's germline CDR1 is SEHNR and CDR2 FQNEAQ (reference sequence). This CDR3 spans 12 amino acids. This clonotype turned up a few times. The V and J genes are TRBV7-9 and TRBJ1-1; unclear D gene. The receptor was derived from an adult who was a healthcare worker with PCR-confirmed SARS-CoV-2 infection or an uninfected control (not recorded which). The sequencing input was whole blood. CDR3 sequence reads: CASSLMTDGAFF. The DNA for the CDR3 is TGTGCCAGCAGCTTAATGACCGATGGGGCTTTCTTT.